The 27 T cell receptor beta chains below come from one sample, sequenced in a study of cytomegalovirus exposure and HLA in healthy donors. With 60 Vbeta and 13 Jbeta primers, the PCR was carried out. The repertoire was sequenced with immunoSEQ multiplex PCR; TCRdb's copy has only in-frame clones and lacks some. The sample lists 110,000 to 150,000 clones; 75% were seen once. The sequenced material came from PBMCs. The receptors were gathered from a man younger than 40 in good health and CMV-seronegative.

The V gene is TRBV15, the J gene TRBJ2-5, with 11 bases identical to TRBD1. The V segment lost 0 bases and the J segment 4 bases; nucleotides outside the gene matches: 4. Germline V gives CDR1 LNHNV, CDR2 YYDKDF (reference sequence). This CDR3 spans 16 amino acids. CDR3 sequence: CATSRDRGQGVETQYF. The CDR3 coding sequence is TGTGCCACCAGCAGAGATCGGGGACAGGGGGTAGAGACCCAGTACTTC.

This clone came up a few times. DNA for the CDR3: TGTGCCAGTTGCCCCGACAGGGATAGCGACGAGCAGTACTTC. This gives the protein CASCPDRDSDEQYF. The chain employs TRBV19 and TRBJ2-7, with 7 nucleotides matching TRBD1. The germline gives CDR1 LNHDA, CDR2 SQIVND (reference sequence). J gave up 5 bases and V 8 bases, and 12 bases lay outside the gene matches. This CDR3 region has 14 residues.

The V and J genes are TRBV10-1 and TRBJ2-3; D is perhaps TRBD2 (5 bases). The germline gives CDR1 WNHNN, CDR2 SYGVQD (reference sequence). V was pared by 4 bases and J by 7 bases, with 15 bases between. The CDR3 is 14 residues long. The CDR3 nucleotides are TGCGCCAGCAGTGGACGGACTTCGCATAATACGCAGTATTTT. This gives the protein CASSGRTSHNTQYF.

The chain couples TRBV5-1 to TRBJ2-3, with no clear D. The V gene lost 1 base and the J gene lost 2 bases, with 11 bases spanning the gap. The germline V gene encodes CDR1 SGHRS and CDR2 YFSETQ. This CDR3 contains 15 residues. CDR3 amino acids: CASSLSPNPTDTQYF. CDR3 sequence (DNA): TGCGCCAGCAGCTTGAGCCCTAATCCCACAGATACGCAGTATTTT.

The chain links TRBV5-8 to TRBJ1-1; no definite D call. Trimming took off 0 bases at V and 5 bases at J, with 11 bases between the two ends. Germline CDR1 and CDR2: SGHTS and YDEGEE. The CDR3 extends over 14 amino acids. CDR3 protein: CASSLGRARTEAFF. The CDR3 nucleotides are TGTGCCAGCAGCTTGGGGCGGGCCAGGACTGAAGCTTTCTTT.

This chain connects TRBV29-1 to TRBJ1-2; D might be TRBD1 (6 bases). Trimming took 2 bases from V and 4 from J, leaving 11 bases between them. The CDR3 spans 13 residues. Germline V gives CDR1 SQVTM, CDR2 ANQGSEA. This CDR3 reads CSVETGTAYGYTF. The CDR3 coding sequence is TGCAGCGTTGAAACAGGGACGGCCTATGGCTACACCTTC.

This clone has only one observation. V and J are TRBV28 and TRBJ1-4, with TRBD1 identical over 10 bases. The CDR3 spans 19 residues. Germline values: CDR1 MDHEN, CDR2 SYDVKM. V trimming: 4 bases; J trimming: 0 bases; junction bases outside the gene matches: 11. The CDR3 DNA reads as TGTGCCAGCAGTTCAAATTTAGACAGGGGGCGAACAACTAATGAAAAACTGTTTTTT. The encoded protein is CASSSNLDRGRTTNEKLFF.

This clone has a handful of counts. The chain links TRBV6-1 to TRBJ1-5; 7 nucleotides match TRBD1. Germline CDR1 reads MNHNS; CDR2 reads SASEGT. The CDR3 contains 14 residues. The V gene end was trimmed by 5 bases and the J gene end by 1 base; junction bases not matched to a gene: 2. CDR3 bases: TGTGCCAGCAGTCCAGGGGGGAGCAATCAGCCCCAGCATTTT. This translates into CASSPGGSNQPQHF.

CDR3 region: CASSSGLGRYNEQFF. The CDR3 nucleotides are TGTGCCAGCAGTTCCGGACTAGGGAGGTACAATGAGCAGTTCTTC. The chain is built from TRBV28 and TRBJ2-1; TRBD2 matches at 7 bases. CDR3 size: 15 residues. V gave up 4 bases and J gave up 4 bases; unmatched junction bases: 7. Germline CDR1 reads MDHEN; CDR2 reads SYDVKM.

A note on this clone: One junction end disagrees with the germline gene, perhaps due to a read error. J is TRBJ2-7 and V is TRBV7-9; a weak D match, TRBD1 (6 bases). Per the germline V gene, CDR1 is SEHNR and CDR2 is FQNEAQ (reference sequence). The CDR3 has 16 amino acids. This CDR3 reads CSSALLTGSYFYEQYF. The DNA of the CDR3 is TGTTCCAGCGCCCTTCTAACAGGGAGTTATTTCTACGAGCAGTACTTC. The full variable domain, rest sourced from reference TRBV7-9 and TRBJ2-7, is DTGVSQNPRHKITKRGQNVTFRCDPISEHNRLYWYRQTLGQGPEFLTYFQNEAQLEKSRLLSDRFSAERPKGSFSTLEIQRTEQGDSAMYLCSSALLTGSYFYEQYFGPGTRLTVT.

The CDR3 nucleotides are TGTGCCAGCAGCCTCAGTAGCAATCAGCCCCAGCATTTT. Translating it yields CASSLSSNQPQHF. The chain uses TRBV7-2 and TRBJ1-5; no clear D gene. The CDR3 runs 13 residues. Trimming left V 5 bases short and J 0 bases short, with 5 bases between. In germline, CDR1 is SGHTA, CDR2 FQGNSA.

CDR3 nucleotide sequence: TGTGCCAGCAGCAAGGTGTCCGGCGGGAAGGGCACAGATACGCAGTATTTT. This gives the protein CASSKVSGGKGTDTQYF. The chain carries TRBV21-1 and TRBJ2-3; the table names TRBD2, a call not compared with the DNA. TRBV21-1 is a known pseudogene. The CDR3 covers 17 residues.

The chain is built from TRBV7-8 and TRBJ2-1; 8 bases are a match to TRBD2. CDR3 length: 14 amino acids. Germline V gene data show CDR1 as SGHVS and CDR2 as FQNEAQ. Germline trimming cut 2 bases from V and 13 bases from J; bases unmatched to any gene: 10. The CDR3 is CASSLSIGRAEQFF. DNA for the CDR3: TGTGCCAGCAGCTTATCAATCGGGAGGGCCGAACAGTTCTTC.

Only a few counts were recorded for this clone. This rearrangement joins TRBV6-5 to TRBJ2-7; TRBD1 aligns across 7 bases. CDR3 size: 15 residues. Germline trimming cut 4 bases from V and 0 bases from J; bases unmatched to any gene: 6. The germline CDR1 and CDR2 sequences are MNHEY and SVGAGI. Here the CDR3 reads CASSFYRGSSYEQYF. The CDR3 DNA is TGTGCCAGCAGTTTCTACAGGGGAAGCTCCTACGAGCAGTACTTC.

The chain links TRBV5-4 to TRBJ2-7; TRBD2 agrees at 8 bases. The CDR3 is 14 residues long. In germline, CDR1 is SGHNT, CDR2 YYREEE (reference sequence). V shed 2 bases, J shed 7 bases, and the junction held 8 bases outside the gene matches. The CDR3 DNA sequence: TGTGCCAGCAGCTTTGCGGGGGGCTCAAAGGAGCAGTACTTC. It encodes CASSFAGGSKEQYF.

This rearrangement joins TRBV7-9 to TRBJ2-5, with D tentatively TRBD2 (5 bases). Trimming cost V 1 base and J 5 bases, with 11 bases left between them. The germline V gene encodes CDR1 SEHNR and CDR2 FQNEAQ (reference sequence). CDR3 size: 14 residues. DNA of the CDR3: TGTGCCAGCAGCTTAGGCGGACGCGGGGAGACCCAGTACTTC. The encoded protein is CASSLGGRGETQYF.

The CDR3 DNA reads as TGTGCCAGCAGACCCCAAACAGGGAGCAATCAGCCCCAGCATTTT. It specifies CASRPQTGSNQPQHF. This rearrangement joins TRBV28 to TRBJ1-5; weak D call: TRBD1 (6 bases). Per germline, CDR1 MDHEN and CDR2 SYDVKM. V was trimmed by 6 bases and J by 1 base, leaving 13 bases between them. The CDR3 runs to 15 residues.

This clone occurred once. This sequence joins TRBV18 and TRBJ1-1; tentative D call: TRBD1 (5 bases). The CDR3 is 16 residues long. Germline-derived CDR1 and CDR2 are KGHSH and LQKENI. Trimming took off 0 bases at V and 2 bases at J, with 13 bases between the two ends. Written as DNA, the CDR3 is TGTGCCAGCTCACCACCTAATCCAGGGCGAAACACTGAAGCTTTCTTT. Translating it yields CASSPPNPGRNTEAFF. The variable domain in full, completed from reference TRBV18 and TRBJ1-1, reads NAGVMQNPRHLVRRRGQEARLRCSPMKGHSHVYWYRQLPEEGLKFMVYLQKENIIDESGMPKERFSAEFPKEGPSILRIQQVVRGDSAAYFCASSPPNPGRNTEAFFGQGTRLTVV.

This clone was detected a few times. The genes are TRBV5-1 and TRBJ2-1; 10 nucleotides match TRBD2. Germline CDR1 reads SGHRS; CDR2 reads YFSETQ. This CDR3 has 16 amino acids. The V and J ends lost 0 bases and 9 bases, in that order; junction bases with no gene match: 9. Here the CDR3 reads CASSLAPSGGSPEQFF. DNA of the CDR3: TGCGCCAGCAGCTTGGCCCCTAGCGGGGGCTCGCCTGAGCAGTTCTTC. Drawing the rest from reference TRBV5-1 and TRBJ2-1, the complete variable domain is KAGVTQTPRYLIKTRGQQVTLSCSPISGHRSVSWYQQTPGQGLQFLFEYFSETQRNKGNFPGRFSGRQFSNSRSEMNVSTLELGDSALYLCASSLAPSGGSPEQFFGPGTRLTVL.

V is TRBV7-8 and J is TRBJ2-3; 7 nucleotides agree with TRBD1. CDR1 is SGHVS and CDR2 is FQNEAQ in the germline V gene. This CDR3 comprises 14 residues. V was pared by 6 bases and J by 5 bases, with 8 bases of the junction left unmatched. The CDR3 nucleotides are TGTGCCAGCAGTATGACAGGGTACGAAGATACGCAGTATTTT. Translated: CASSMTGYEDTQYF. The entire variable domain, with the rest obtained from reference TRBV7-8 and TRBJ2-3, is as follows: GAGVSQSPRYKVAKRGQDVALRCDPISGHVSLFWYQQALGQGPEFLTYFQNEAQLDKSGLPSDRFFAERPEGSVSTLKIQRTQQEDSAVYLCASSMTGYEDTQYFGPGTRLTVL.

J is TRBJ1-1 and V is TRBV6-5, with 9 positions matching TRBD1. The germline V gene encodes CDR1 MNHEY and CDR2 SVGAGI. The CDR3 runs 14 residues. V gave up 5 bases and J gave up 5 bases; unmatched junction bases: 6. Here the CDR3 DNA reads TGTGCCAGCAGTCGGGACAGGGCGGAGACTGAAGCTTTCTTT. Its translation: CASSRDRAETEAFF.

The V gene is TRBV5-1, the J gene TRBJ2-1, with TRBD2 matching over 8 bases. Germline assignment: CDR1 SGHRS and CDR2 YFSETQ. The CDR3 totals 14 residues. V dropped 0 bases and J dropped 8; count of bases not matched to a gene: 4. CDR3 region: CASSLDGLAYEQFF. Here the CDR3 DNA reads TGCGCCAGCAGCTTGGATGGACTAGCCTATGAGCAGTTCTTC.

V and J are TRBV14 and TRBJ2-3; D is unresolved. Trimming removed 11 bases at V and 7 bases at J, with 22 bases between. The CDR3 has 14 amino acids. CDR1 and CDR2 from the germline V gene are SGHDN and FVKESK. The CDR3 loop reads CAAQSATMINTQYF. The CDR3, as DNA: TGTGCCGCCCAGTCAGCGACGATGATAAATACGCAGTATTTT.

The chain is built from TRBV5-1 and TRBJ2-5; 9 bases are shared with TRBD1. V lost 0 bases, J lost 2 bases, and 2 bases stayed unmatched. The CDR3 has 15 amino acids. CDR1 SGHRS and CDR2 YFSETQ come from the germline V gene. The CDR3 region has the DNA TGCGCCAGCAGCTTGGGAGGGACAGGGCAAGAGACCCAGTACTTC. Its protein is CASSLGGTGQETQYF.

This sequence joins TRBV5-8 and TRBJ1-2; no clear D. CDR3 size: 16 residues. Germline CDR1 reads SGHTS; CDR2 reads YDEGEE. Trimming left V 0 bases short and J 3 bases short, with 15 bases between. The CDR3 DNA reads as TGTGCCAGCAGCTTGGTGACAATTCTCCGATACTATGGCTACACCTTC. This translates into CASSLVTILRYYGYTF.

J is TRBJ1-1 and V is TRBV9; 7 bases fit TRBD1. Trimming took 0 bases from V and 3 from J; bases not matched to a gene: 5. The CDR3 contains 15 residues. Germline V gene lookup returns CDR1 SGDLS and CDR2 YYNGEE. The CDR3 coding sequence is TGTGCCAGCAGCGTAGATGGGACAGTTTACACTGAAGCTTTCTTT. As protein: CASSVDGTVYTEAFF.

The chain employs TRBV18 and TRBJ2-2; tentative D call: TRBD2 (6 bases). The CDR3 loop spans 17 amino acids. Trimming left V 3 bases short and J 6 bases short, with 20 bases between. From germline, CDR1 is KGHSH and CDR2 LQKENI. The CDR3: CASSPSWRGPIPGELFF. The CDR3 bases are TGTGCCAGCTCACCGTCTTGGAGGGGCCCTATCCCCGGGGAGCTGTTTTTT.